The 24 T cell receptor beta chains presented below share a single source sample, sequenced in a study of beta chain features in type 1 diabetes. Study-level points and caveats: Shorter TCRB CDR3s, moderately but significantly so, marked every one of the four CD4+ subsets in Type 1 diabetes patients.

No cognate antigen is known for these TCRs. TCRB transcripts that were expressed got sequenced, as all of the isolated RNA had been reverse transcribed. Method: immunoSEQ multiplex PCR; TCRdb's copy keeps in-frame clones and lacks some. This sample carries roughly 400,000 clones, roughly a tenth of them seen once, and the ten largest clones take around 0.66%. What was sequenced was central memory CD4+ T cells from blood. The source is a man aged 25-40 years with type 1 diabetes.

This chain joins TRBV5-8 and TRBJ2-7, with D possibly being TRBD1 or TRBD2 (5 bases each). CDR1 is SGHTS, CDR2 YDEGEE, per germline. V was clipped by 2 bases and J by 7 bases, with 13 bases between them. The CDR3 extends over 13 amino acids. In DNA, the CDR3 is TGTGCCAGCAGCTTCGGGATTAACAGGGAGCAGTACTTC. Translation: CASSFGINREQYF.

This clone is classed as medium-sized. The chain uses TRBV28 and TRBJ2-1; D ambiguous. Germline V gene lookup returns CDR1 MDHEN and CDR2 SYDVKM. The CDR3 consists of 11 residues. V lost 4 bases to trimming and J lost 9 bases, with 7 bases between them. This CDR3 reads CASSSLVEQFF. DNA for the CDR3: TGTGCCAGCAGTTCACTGGTTGAGCAGTTCTTC.

V usage is TRBV7-9 and J usage is TRBJ2-7, with TRBD1 matching over 8 bases. The CDR3 spans 13 residues. Trimming removed 8 bases from V and 2 bases from J; junction bases left unmatched: 5. Germline V gene lookup returns CDR1 SEHNR and CDR2 FQNEAQ (reference sequence). The CDR3 bases are TGTGCCAGCGGACGGGACAGGCCCTACGAGCAGTACTTC. It is translated as CASGRDRPYEQYF.

This clone has a handful of counts. The sample has other DNA sequences that encode this CDR3 too. The chain uses TRBV28 and TRBJ2-5; D gene unclear. This CDR3 region has 13 residues. Trimming left V 1 base short and J 2 bases short, with 5 bases between. Germline CDR1 reads MDHEN; CDR2 reads SYDVKM. CDR3 in amino acids: CASSLSLQETQYF. In DNA, the CDR3 is TGTGCCAGCAGTTTATCCTTACAAGAGACCCAGTACTTC.

This clone was seen a few times. This chain links TRBV27 with TRBJ2-3; unclear D gene. The germline CDR1 and CDR2 sequences are MNHEY and SMNVEV (reference sequence). Trimming removed 4 bases at V and 5 bases at J, with 13 bases between. This CDR3 has 14 amino acids. CDR3 nucleotides: TGTGCCAGCAGTTACTCCGTTTATAGAGATACGCAGTATTTT. Protein: CASSYSVYRDTQYF.

This clone was observed a few times. This rearrangement joins TRBV7-9 to TRBJ1-2, with TRBD1 as a possible D gene (5 bases). CDR3 length: 14 residues. V gave up 2 bases and J gave up 8 bases, with 15 bases separating them. Germline assignment: CDR1 SEHNR and CDR2 FQNEAQ (reference sequence). The CDR3, as DNA: TGTGCCAGCAGCTTATTAGGAGGGGCGCGGGGCTACACCTTC. This codes for CASSLLGGARGYTF. The whole variable domain, filled in from reference TRBV7-9 and TRBJ1-2, reads DTGVSQNPRHKITKRGQNVTFRCDPISEHNRLYWYRQTLGQGPEFLTYFQNEAQLEKSRLLSDRFSAERPKGSFSTLEIQRTEQGDSAMYLCASSLLGGARGYTFGSGTRLTVV.

This clone was found a few times. This sequence joins TRBV5-1 and TRBJ2-5; D perhaps matches TRBD2 (6 bases). The CDR3 is made up of 15 amino acids. Trimming removed 4 bases at V and 2 bases at J, with 15 bases between. In germline, CDR1 is SGHRS, CDR2 YFSETQ. This CDR3 reads CASSDTQAGQETQYF. The CDR3 DNA reads as TGCGCCAGCAGCGACACCCAAGCGGGTCAAGAGACCCAGTACTTC.

This clone was counted only a few times. CDR3 nucleotide sequence: TGTGCCAGCAGTTCCTTCGGACAGGGAAACTATGGCTACACCTTC. The encoded protein is CASSSFGQGNYGYTF. The chain joins TRBV6-1 to TRBJ1-2; 8 nucleotides align to TRBD1. Looked up from germline, CDR1 is MNHNS and CDR2 is SASEGT. This CDR3 is built from 15 residues. V dropped 5 bases and J dropped 2; count of bases not matched to a gene: 7.

A few counts support this clone. This chain connects TRBV19 to TRBJ1-2; D is uncertain. The germline gives CDR1 LNHDA, CDR2 SQIVND (reference sequence). The CDR3 length is 12 residues. V was pared by 4 bases and J by 8 bases, with 11 bases between. Here the CDR3 DNA reads TGTGCCAGTAGTACCGCAGGACGCGGCTACACCTTC. This gives the protein CASSTAGRGYTF.

There are a few counts of this clone. The chain uses TRBV28 and TRBJ2-1; D gene unclear. CDR1 is MDHEN, CDR2 SYDVKM, per germline. CDR3 size: 12 residues. Trimming took off 4 bases at V and 6 bases at J, with 7 bases between the two ends. CDR3 coding DNA: TGTGCCAGCAGTTCCGTGGGCAATGAGCAGTTCTTC. It yields the protein CASSSVGNEQFF.

For the CDR3, the DNA is TGTGCCAGCAGCACCGGGACGGGAACTAATGAAAAACTGTTTTTT. Protein sequence: CASSTGTGTNEKLFF. This chain uses TRBV7-9 with TRBJ1-4, with D perhaps TRBD1 (5 bases). This CDR3 has 15 residues. Germline V gene data show CDR1 as SEHNR and CDR2 as FQNEAQ (reference sequence). Trimming removed 5 bases from V and 1 base from J, with 11 bases in between.

This clone was seen once. This chain connects TRBV10-3 to TRBJ2-7; TRBD1 matches 8 bases. CDR1 is ENHRY, CDR2 SYGVKD, per germline. With 4 bases clipped from V and 5 bases from J, the junction kept 4 bases outside the gene matches. This CDR3 comprises 13 residues. The CDR3 DNA is TGTGCCATCAGTGTGACAGGGGAGGACGAGCAGTACTTC. Its protein is CAISVTGEDEQYF.

This clone has more than one count but fewer than ten. The chain carries TRBV4-1 and TRBJ1-2; maybe TRBD1 (6 bases). The CDR3 extends over 18 amino acids. Trimming pared 0 bases from V and 0 bases from J, leaving 17 bases between. CDR1 and CDR2 (germline): MGHRA, YSYEKL. CDR3 loop: CASSQEGGATGANYGYTF. The CDR3 DNA is TGCGCCAGCAGCCAAGAGGGTGGGGCGACAGGAGCTAACTATGGCTACACCTTC.

V gene TRBV5-8 combines with J gene TRBJ2-3, with D possibly TRBD1 on 6 matching bases. V was pared by 0 bases and J by 2 bases, with 10 bases between. This CDR3 region has 15 residues. Germline V lookup: CDR1 SGHTS, CDR2 YDEGEE. In DNA, the CDR3 is TGTGCCAGCAGCTTGGGACAGGTACCCACAGATACGCAGTATTTT. Translated, it gives CASSLGQVPTDTQYF.

This clone came up a few times. The V call is TRBV14, the J call TRBJ1-1, with TRBD1 matching over 7 bases. The CDR3 sequence is 16 residues long. Germline lookup yields CDR1 SGHDN and CDR2 FVKESK. The J segment lost 7 bases and the V segment lost 4 bases, leaving 15 bases of the junction unmatched. CDR3 coding DNA: TGTGCCAGCAGCCCATTAATCAGGGGGATCGGAAATGAAGCTTTCTTT. It encodes CASSPLIRGIGNEAFF.

This sequence joins TRBV19 and TRBJ2-7, with 8 bases that match TRBD1. V dropped 10 bases and J dropped 3; count of bases not matched to a gene: 11. This CDR3 region has 14 residues. Germline CDR1 reads LNHDA; CDR2 reads SQIVND (reference sequence). The CDR3 spells CATSRDRTYYEQYF. In nucleotides, the CDR3 is TGTGCCACCTCTAGGGACAGGACATACTACGAGCAGTACTTC.

Notes on this clone: Its ends do not fully match the called genes, so a read error is possible. The rearrangement joins TRBV6-1 to TRBJ2-5; the D is unclear. The CDR3 totals 15 residues. Germline-derived CDR1 and CDR2 are MNHNS and SASEGT. The DNA for the CDR3 is TGTGCCATCAGTGAAGAGTCTGAAATAGAGGAGACCCAGTACTTC. This encodes CAISEESEIEETQYF.

In its sample, this clone was seen a few times. A single base separates this from a much larger clone, so it may be a read error. The chain carries TRBV6-1 and TRBJ2-2; D is unclear. V dropped 4 bases and J dropped 7 bases, with 7 bases sitting between them. The CDR3 totals 12 residues. Germline values: CDR1 MNHNS, CDR2 SASEGT. CDR3 nucleotide sequence: TGTGCCAGCAGTGGGTCCGGCGGGGAGCTGTTTTTT. The encoded protein is CASSGSGGELFF.

The chain links TRBV2 to TRBJ2-1; D unclear. The CDR3 has 11 amino acids. In germline, CDR1 is SNHLY, CDR2 FYNNEI. V shed 7 bases and J shed 8 bases, with 9 bases lying between them. The DNA for the CDR3 is TGTGCCAGCACCCCTCAGGATGAGCAGTTCTTC. Amino acids: CASTPQDEQFF.

The CDR3 loop reads CASSSPAGSYEQYF. The CDR3 DNA sequence: TGTGCCAGCAGTTCCCCGGCGGGGAGTTACGAGCAGTACTTC. The chain is built from TRBV27 and TRBJ2-7, with D possibly being TRBD2 (6 bases). The germline gives CDR1 MNHEY, CDR2 SMNVEV (reference sequence). V lost 4 bases to trimming and J lost 4 bases, with 14 bases between them. The CDR3 runs 14 residues.

This clone has more than one count but fewer than ten. The rearrangement joins TRBV18 to TRBJ1-1; tentative D call: TRBD1 (5 bases). Germline CDR1 is KGHSH and CDR2 is LQKENI. The CDR3 sequence is 14 residues long. Trimming took off 1 base at V and 6 bases at J, with 12 bases between the two ends. CDR3 nucleotides: TGTGCCAGCTCACCACTGTCCAGGGCCTCTGAAGCTTTCTTT. Protein product: CASSPLSRASEAFF.

The sample holds a few counts of this clone. The rearrangement links TRBV5-1 to TRBJ2-6; D is undetermined. V lost 0 bases to trimming and J lost 0 bases, with 7 bases between them. This CDR3 has 16 residues. The germline V gene has CDR1 SGHRS and CDR2 YFSETQ. The chain's CDR3 is CASSLVQHSGANVLTF. In DNA, the CDR3 is TGCGCCAGCAGCTTGGTACAGCACTCTGGGGCCAACGTCCTGACTTTC.

This clone was picked up a small number of times. The rearrangement uses TRBV5-4 and TRBJ1-1; 8 nucleotides match TRBD1. The CDR3 consists of 15 residues. CDR1 is SGHNT, CDR2 YYREEE, per germline (reference sequence). With V trimmed by 4 bases and J by 4 bases, 9 bases remained unmatched. CDR3 residues: CASSLGGTGGTEAFF. The CDR3 DNA reads as TGTGCCAGCAGCCTAGGAGGAACAGGGGGCACTGAAGCTTTCTTT. The full variable domain, with the rest looked up from reference TRBV5-4 and TRBJ1-1, is ETGVTQSPTHLIKTRGQQVTLRCSSQSGHNTVSWYQQALGQGPQFIFQYYREEENGRGNFPPRFSGLQFPNYSSELNVNALELDDSALYLCASSLGGTGGTEAFFGQGTRLTVV.

The chain recombines TRBV2 with TRBJ2-4; possibly TRBD2 for D (5 bases). The length of the CDR3 is 13 residues. Germline V lookup: CDR1 SNHLY, CDR2 FYNNEI. The V gene lost 3 bases and the J gene lost 5 bases, with 8 bases spanning the gap. For the CDR3, the DNA is TGTGCCAGCAGTGAGGGGAGCCAAAACATTCAGTACTTC. Translating it yields CASSEGSQNIQYF.